This TCR beta chain was profiled in a study of blood T cell repertoires in COVID-19. Study information: Collection of acute and convalescent COVID-19 samples took place in the United States, Italy and Spain. Sources were T cells, B-cell-depleted T cells, or PBMCs; the material itself was cDNA or gDNA.

Measured with immunoSEQ multiplex PCR; TCRdb has only the in-frame clones, and not every one. The table has more than 75,000 clones, about four fifths seen once. From germline, CDR1 is SNHLY and CDR2 FYNNEI. J was trimmed by 4 bases and V by 7 bases; bases with no gene match: 9. The CDR3 has 14 residues. This clone was detected once. The receptor's source is a human donor in a cohort sampled during active COVID-19. Input material: peripheral blood. The rearrangement joins TRBV2 to TRBJ1-1; 7 bases line up with TRBD1. Written as DNA, the CDR3 is TGTGCCAGCACCCAAGCAGGGGGAATCACTGAAGCTTTCTTT. Protein sequence: CASTQAGGITEAFF.